The next 18 T cell receptor beta chains were all read from a single sample in a study of T cells after posttransplantation cyclophosphamide. Profiled with immunoSEQ multiplex PCR; TCRdb holds only in-frame clones, not every one. Seen here are about 43,000 clones, 80% to 95% observed once, and the top ten hold 2% to 2.5%. Busulfan-fludarabine conditioning, marrow transplant, and cyclophosphamide on days +3 and +4 were administered. The sample consisted of PBMCs, taken about 62 days after allogeneic stem cell transplant with posttransplant cyclophosphamide. Source of these receptors: a male patient in his sixties or seventies who received an allogeneic stem cell transplant from a related donor and was CMV-positive. Some T cells may be provided by the graft donor.

The chain links TRBV2 to TRBJ2-1; tentative D call: TRBD2 (6 bases). Trimming left V 7 bases short and J 7 bases short, with 11 bases between. This CDR3 contains 12 residues. CDR1 is SNHLY, CDR2 FYNNEI, per germline. The CDR3 sequence is CASNSGLNEQFF. The CDR3 bases are TGTGCCAGCAATAGCGGACTGAATGAGCAGTTCTTC.

This clone has more than one count but fewer than ten. The chain recombines TRBV5-1 with TRBJ1-1; D may be TRBD1 (6 bases). CDR1 SGHRS and CDR2 YFSETQ come from the germline V gene. CDR3 size: 15 residues. Trimming removed 0 bases from V and 4 bases from J, with 13 bases in between. The CDR3 loop reads CASSLEGGDSTEAFF. The DNA of the CDR3 is TGCGCCAGCAGCTTGGAAGGGGGGGATAGCACTGAAGCTTTCTTT.

This clone was counted a few times. V usage is TRBV5-6 and J usage is TRBJ1-6; 8 nucleotides agree with TRBD1. Losses at the gene ends were 1 base for V and 9 bases for J; bases not matched to a gene: 3. The CDR3 has 14 residues. The germline V gene has CDR1 SGHDT and CDR2 YYEEEE. CDR3 sequence (DNA): TGTGCCAGCAGCTTGACAGGGGGGATTTCACCCCTCCACTTT. The encoded protein is CASSLTGGISPLHF.

In the case of this clone: Other DNA sequences in this specimen translate into the identical CDR3. The V call is TRBV2, the J call TRBJ2-7, with a tentative D call TRBD1 (6 bases). This CDR3 region has 13 residues. Germline V lookup: CDR1 SNHLY, CDR2 FYNNEI. CDR3 sequence: CATTGLASYEQYF. The CDR3 bases are TGTGCGACCACAGGGCTGGCGTCCTACGAGCAGTACTTC. The full variable domain, completed using reference TRBV2 and TRBJ2-7, is EPEVTQTPSHQVTQMGQEVILRCVPISNHLYFYWYRQILGQKVEFLVSFYNNEISEKSEIFDDQFSVERPDGSNFTLKIRSTKLEDSAMYFCATTGLASYEQYFGPGTRLTVT.

V usage is TRBV6-1 and J usage is TRBJ1-2; no clear D gene. This CDR3 region has 11 residues. Germline values: CDR1 MNHNS, CDR2 SASEGT. The V end was cut by 7 bases, the J end by 4 bases, with 7 bases between. Written as DNA, the CDR3 is TGTGCCAGCACGGGGTTCTATGGCTACACCTTC. Protein product: CASTGFYGYTF.

V is TRBV6-5 and J is TRBJ1-3, with a tentative D call TRBD1 (5 bases). The CDR3 is 15 residues long. Germline V lookup: CDR1 MNHEY, CDR2 SVGAGI. V lost 6 bases, J lost 2 bases, and 14 bases lay in between. The CDR3 DNA reads TGTGCCAGCAGCCCCTCGGGCAGGGCTGGAAACACCATATATTTT. It specifies CASSPSGRAGNTIYF.

V gene TRBV6-1 combines with J gene TRBJ2-3; TRBD2 matches 9 bases. CDR1 MNHNS and CDR2 SASEGT come from the germline V gene. The CDR3 has 15 amino acids. With V trimmed by 0 bases and J by 6 bases, 4 bases remained unmatched. This CDR3 is CASSEASGGPDTQYF. The CDR3 DNA is TGTGCCAGCAGTGAAGCTAGCGGGGGCCCCGATACGCAGTATTTT.

This chain links TRBV10-2 with TRBJ2-5; tentative D call: TRBD2 (5 bases). TRBJ2-7 matches the DNA end more closely, so the J call is doubtful. CDR1 is WSHSY and CDR2 is SAAADI in the germline V gene. CDR3 length: 14 residues. The CDR3 spells CASGLRAASYEQYF. The CDR3 nucleotides read TGCGCCAGCGGGTTGAGGGCGGCCTCCTACGAGCAGTACTTC.

This chain links TRBV28 with TRBJ2-7, with TRBD1 matching over 7 bases. After removal of 4 bases from V and 4 bases from J, the junction contained 13 bases not matched to a gene. The CDR3 covers 16 residues. The germline V gene has CDR1 MDHEN and CDR2 SYDVKM. The CDR3 bases are TGTGCCAGCAGTTCCGCCGGGACAGATCTTAGTTACGAGCAGTACTTC. Its translation: CASSSAGTDLSYEQYF.

About this clone: At one end the junction does not follow the germline gene, possibly because of a read error. The chain couples TRBV6-1 to TRBJ1-1; D remains ambiguous. This CDR3 region has 10 residues. Germline V gene data show CDR1 as MNHNS and CDR2 as SASEGT. The CDR3 loop is CASKNIEAFF. CDR3 nucleotides: TGTGCCAGCAAGAACATTGAAGCTTTCTTT.

This chain connects TRBV5-6 to TRBJ2-1, with 7 positions matching TRBD2. CDR1 and CDR2 from the germline V gene are SGHDT and YYEEEE. The trim removed 0 bases at V and 6 bases at J, leaving 6 bases unmatched. The CDR3 loop spans 15 amino acids. CDR3 region: CASSLGHGGGNEQFF. The CDR3 DNA is TGTGCCAGCAGCTTGGGCCATGGGGGGGGCAATGAGCAGTTCTTC. Drawing the rest from reference TRBV5-6 and TRBJ2-1, the complete variable domain is DAGVTQSPTHLIKTRGQQVTLRCSPKSGHDTVSWYQQALGQGPQFIFQYYEEEERQRGNFPDRFSGHQFPNYSSELNVNALLLGDSALYLCASSLGHGGGNEQFFGPGTRLTVL.

The chain uses TRBV11-3 and TRBJ2-5; weak D call: TRBD2 (6 bases). In germline, CDR1 is SGHNT, CDR2 YENEEA. The CDR3 spans 13 residues. V lost 4 bases and J lost 7, with 13 bases in between. Here the CDR3 reads CASSSQPGGTQYF. CDR3 in DNA: TGTGCCAGCAGCTCCCAACCCGGGGGGACCCAGTACTTC.

The chain is built from TRBV5-1 and TRBJ2-7, with 8 bases aligning to TRBD1. This CDR3 is built from 14 residues. Looked up from germline, CDR1 is SGHRS and CDR2 is YFSETQ. Trimming at V came to 0 bases and at J to 6 bases, leaving 5 bases not matched to a gene. The CDR3 region has the DNA TGCGCCAGCAGCTTGGGGACAGGGCCACCCGAGCAGTACTTC. Translated: CASSLGTGPPEQYF.

The chain has TRBV7-9 and TRBJ2-5, with 7 bases matching TRBD1. CDR3 length: 15 residues. Germline values: CDR1 SEHNR, CDR2 FQNEAQ (reference sequence). Germline trimming cut 5 bases from V and 0 bases from J; bases unmatched to any gene: 6. The CDR3 region has the DNA TGTGCCAGCAGCAGAGCGACAGGGAACCAAGAGACCCAGTACTTC. Protein: CASSRATGNQETQYF.

The rearrangement joins TRBV4-1 to TRBJ1-2; weak D call: TRBD1 (5 bases). Germline CDR1 is MGHRA and CDR2 is YSYEKL. The CDR3 runs to 16 residues. Between the trimmed V and J ends, which lost 3 bases and 6 bases, there was a span of 20 bases. CDR3 coding DNA: TGCGCCAGCAGCCAGGGGCCCCGGGGGACCTTTAATGGCTACACCTTC. Its protein product is CASSQGPRGTFNGYTF.

The V gene is TRBV6-6, the J gene TRBJ1-5; D may be TRBD1 (6 bases). The CDR3 is 14 amino acids. V was cut by 6 bases and J by 4 bases, with 13 bases left in between. CDR1 is MNHNY and CDR2 is SVGAGI in the germline V gene (reference sequence). In DNA, the CDR3 is TGTGCCAGCAGGTTTGAACAGGGAAATCAGCCCCAGCATTTT. Translation gives CASRFEQGNQPQHF.

The gene calls are TRBV7-2 and TRBJ1-1; D is unclear. Germline CDR1 and CDR2: SGHTA and FQGNSA. Trimming cost V 5 bases and J 4 bases, with 5 bases left between them. This CDR3 has 11 residues. CDR3 in amino acids: CASSLATEAFF. CDR3 bases: TGTGCCAGCAGCCTGGCCACTGAAGCTTTCTTT.

The V and J genes are TRBV5-6 and TRBJ2-7, with TRBD2 matching 9 bases. Trimming cost V 3 bases and J 7 bases; bases outside gene matches: 14. Germline V lookup: CDR1 SGHDT, CDR2 YYEEEE. CDR3 length equals 16 residues. The CDR3 DNA is TGTGCCAGCAGCTCTTCTCCTGCGGGGGGGCGAGGGGAGCAGTACGTC. Protein: CASSSSPAGGRGEQYV.